This T cell receptor beta chain originates from a study of cytomegalovirus exposure and HLA in healthy donors. Primers for the PCR totalled 60 Vbeta and 13 Jbeta. TCRdb's copy holds only in-frame clones and misses some; the assay was immunoSEQ multiplex PCR. The repertoire holds roughly 110,000 clones, with around four fifths as singletons. The CDR3 extends over 13 amino acids. Per germline, CDR1 MNHNS and CDR2 SASEGT. With 7 bases removed from V and 4 bases from J, the gap between germline ends came to 11 bases. The chain has TRBV6-1 and TRBJ1-5; D unclear. The TCR was taken from a young man in good health and CMV-seronegative. Sequencing was carried out using PBMCs. The CDR3 spells CASTLRFNQPQHF. The CDR3 DNA is TGTGCCAGCACCCTCAGGTTTAATCAGCCCCAGCATTTT.